This T cell receptor (beta chain) stems from a study of cytomegalovirus exposure and HLA in healthy donors. PCR employed 60 Vbeta and 13 Jbeta primers. Some clones are missing from TCRdb's copy, which holds only in-frame ones; the method was immunoSEQ multiplex PCR. The table lists some 120,000 clones, around three quarters of them singletons. This TCR was recovered from a woman aged 55-70 years in good health and CMV-seropositive. Sample: PBMCs.

CDR3 DNA sequence: TGCAGCGCGACCCCCACAGGGGCGGGCGAGCAGTACTTC. Translating it yields CSATPTGAGEQYF. This chain uses TRBV29-1 with TRBJ2-7; 7 bases are shared with TRBD1. Germline V lookup: CDR1 SQVTM, CDR2 ANQGSEA. J gave up 6 bases and V 7 bases, and 12 bases lay outside the gene matches. The CDR3 totals 13 residues.